This T cell receptor beta chain was documented in a study of early T cells in non-severe SARS-CoV-2 infection. TCRdb re-analysed the 5' RACE reads in MiXCR, keeping a single row per CDR3 protein. The data contain under 35,000 distinct CDR3 sequences, 4.5% to 6% of them singletons. The table lists this clonotype with many counts. The CDR3 has 14 amino acids. V lost 3 bases, J lost 6 bases, and 15 bases lay in between. Germline CDR1 reads KGHSH; CDR2 reads LQKENI. The TCR originated in an adult who was a healthcare worker with PCR-confirmed SARS-CoV-2 infection or an uninfected control (not recorded which). Specimen: whole blood. The chain joins TRBV18 to TRBJ2-7; possibly TRBD1 or TRBD2 for D (5 bases each). CDR3 DNA sequence: TGTGCCAGCTCACCCGGCCTGTCGGGACCCGAGCAGTACTTC. Its protein product is CASSPGLSGPEQYF.